Below are 24 T cell receptor beta chains sequenced from a single sample in a study of blood T cells in healthy people across ages. Sample-barcoded 5' priming and a J-beta primer mix drove a second PCR of roughly 6 to 12 cycles. One entry per CDR3 protein, called by TCRdb with MiXCR from the 5' RACE reads. The repertoire includes around 1,500,000 distinct CDR3 sequences, 28% of them detected once, and roughly 8% sits in the top ten. The material sequenced was blood. These receptors all come from a woman aged 25 to 39 in good health.

This rearrangement joins TRBV18 to TRBJ2-1, with D possibly being TRBD2 (6 bases). Deletions cut 3 bases from V and 5 bases from J, with 11 bases between. Germline CDR1 reads KGHSH; CDR2 reads LQKENI. This CDR3 spans 14 amino acids. DNA for the CDR3: TGTGCCAGCTCACCCCGCGGGGCCAACAATGAGCAGTTCTTC. Translation gives CASSPRGANNEQFF.

The chain carries TRBV19 and TRBJ2-1, with 10 positions matching TRBD2. The CDR3 covers 17 residues. Trimming took 8 bases from V and 7 from J; bases not matched to a gene: 17. CDR1 is LNHDA and CDR2 is SQIVND in the germline V gene (reference sequence). The CDR3 sequence is CASDHPGLAGVGNEQFF. The CDR3 DNA reads TGTGCCAGTGACCACCCGGGTCTAGCGGGGGTCGGGAATGAGCAGTTCTTC. The whole variable domain, remainder taken from reference TRBV19 and TRBJ2-1, is DGGITQSPKYLFRKEGQNVTLSCEQNLNHDAMYWYRQDPGQGLRLIYYSQIVNDFQKGDIAEGYSVSREKKESFPLTVTSAQKNPTAFYLCASDHPGLAGVGNEQFFGPGTRLTVL.

The V gene is TRBV9, the J gene TRBJ2-5; D perhaps matches TRBD2 (6 bases). There are 15 residues in the CDR3. The V end lost 2 bases, the J end lost 1 base, and 12 bases lay between the germline ends. Germline lookup yields CDR1 SGDLS and CDR2 YYNGEE. This CDR3 reads CASSVTSGLQETQYF. The CDR3 DNA follows: TGTGCCAGCAGCGTCACTTCGGGACTCCAAGAGACCCAGTACTTC.

At least ten counts were recorded for this clonotype. This chain connects TRBV7-6 to TRBJ1-2; D may be TRBD1 (5 bases). This CDR3 has 14 residues. Between the trimmed V and J ends, which lost 2 bases and 6 bases, there was a span of 13 bases. CDR1 and CDR2 from the germline V gene are SGHVS and FNYEAQ. CDR3 region: CASSLLGQGDGYTF. In DNA, the CDR3 is TGTGCCAGCAGCTTATTAGGCCAGGGTGATGGCTACACCTTC.

This clonotype was detected ten times or more. The chain couples TRBV28 to TRBJ2-5; TRBD1 or TRBD2 may be the D gene (5 bases each). Trimming took off 2 bases at V and 1 base at J, with 11 bases between the two ends. The CDR3 has 15 residues. Germline assignment: CDR1 MDHEN and CDR2 SYDVKM. The CDR3 is CASSLGGSGQETQYF. Here the CDR3 DNA reads TGTGCCAGCAGTTTAGGGGGAAGCGGCCAAGAGACCCAGTACTTC.

J is TRBJ1-6 and V is TRBV29-1, with D tentatively TRBD1 (6 bases). The germline V gene has CDR1 SQVTM and CDR2 ANQGSEA. This CDR3 has 13 residues. Trimming took off 5 bases at V and 4 bases at J, with 9 bases between the two ends. The CDR3 DNA is TGCAGCGTTCTTCAGGGGTATAATTCACCCCTCCACTTT. It codes for CSVLQGYNSPLHF.

The chain joins TRBV5-1 to TRBJ1-4; no clear D gene. Germline V CDR1 and CDR2: SGHRS, YFSETQ. CDR3 length equals 14 residues. Trimming cost V 5 bases and J 5 bases, with 13 bases left between them. CDR3 residues: CASSPEGRNEKLFF. The CDR3 DNA reads TGCGCCAGCAGTCCAGAAGGGAGGAATGAAAAACTGTTTTTT.

In this sample, this clonotype turned up once. V is TRBV4-1 and J is TRBJ2-3; 9 bases align to TRBD2. CDR3 length equals 15 residues. Germline CDR1 MGHRA, CDR2 YSYEKL. The CDR3 loop is CVNSSPGLATDTQYF. Written as DNA, the CDR3 is TGCGTCAACAGCTCGCCGGGACTAGCAACAGATACGCAGTATTTT.

There are many counts of this clonotype. CDR3 bases: TGTGCCAGCTCATCCCTAGCGTCCCAAGAGACCCAGTACTTC. Encoded protein: CASSSLASQETQYF. The rearrangement joins TRBV18 to TRBJ2-5, with D perhaps matching TRBD2 (6 bases). V gave up 5 bases and J gave up 1 base, with 11 bases separating them. In germline, CDR1 is KGHSH, CDR2 LQKENI. The CDR3 extends over 14 amino acids.

This clonotype came up many times. The V gene is TRBV29-1, the J gene TRBJ1-2; D is ambiguous. The ends were cut back, 1 base at V and 1 base at J, with 13 bases in the middle. CDR1 and CDR2 (germline): SQVTM, ANQGSEA. The CDR3 has 15 residues. CDR3 nucleotides: TGCAGCGTTGAAGCGCGGCCAGCTGGTAACTATGGCTACACCTTC. It codes for CSVEARPAGNYGYTF.

The rearrangement uses TRBV20-1 and TRBJ2-1; 12 nucleotides agree with TRBD1. The CDR3 spans 14 residues. J gave up 6 bases and V 5 bases, and 5 bases lay outside the gene matches. Germline values: CDR1 DFQATT, CDR2 SNEGSKA (reference sequence). DNA of the CDR3: TGCAGTGCTGTGGGACAGGGGGCGATCAATGAGCAGTTCTTC. Translation gives CSAVGQGAINEQFF.

This clonotype showed up many times. The rearrangement joins TRBV7-2 to TRBJ2-7, with 7 positions matching TRBD1. The germline V gene encodes CDR1 SGHTA and CDR2 FQGNSA. The CDR3 totals 14 residues. Unmatched junction bases numbered 5, after V lost 4 bases and J lost 2 bases. The CDR3 sequence is CASSSTGFAYEQYF. CDR3 coding DNA: TGTGCCAGCAGCTCGACAGGGTTTGCCTACGAGCAGTACTTC.

This clonotype was counted only a few times. The rearrangement joins TRBV7-2 to TRBJ1-4, with a possible D match to TRBD1 (6 bases). Per the germline V gene, CDR1 is SGHTA and CDR2 is FQGNSA. CDR3 size: 15 residues. V was trimmed by 5 bases and J by 3 bases, leaving 13 bases between them. Here the CDR3 reads CASSPQGQPNEKLFF. For the CDR3, the DNA is TGTGCCAGCAGCCCCCAGGGGCAGCCTAATGAAAAACTGTTTTTT.

At least ten counts were recorded for this clonotype. The V gene is TRBV2, the J gene TRBJ2-4, with D unclear. Germline loops: CDR1 SNHLY, CDR2 FYNNEI. This CDR3 has 15 amino acids. With 1 base removed from V and 9 bases from J, the gap between germline ends came to 16 bases. CDR3 nucleotide sequence: TGTGCCAGCAGTGAAGGAAGACGGATTCGTGGCATTCAGTACTTC. Translated: CASSEGRRIRGIQYF.

This clonotype has ten or more counts. The chain combines TRBV27 with TRBJ2-7; 8 bases are a match to TRBD1. CDR1 is MNHEY, CDR2 SMNVEV, per germline (reference sequence). CDR3 length equals 16 residues. V was pared by 4 bases and J by 5 bases, with 13 bases of the junction left unmatched. The CDR3 DNA is TGTGCCAGCAGTTCGAATCCCGGACAGGGCGTCCACGAGCAGTACTTC. It specifies CASSSNPGQGVHEQYF.

A few counts support this clonotype. The V gene is TRBV14, the J gene TRBJ2-3; 9 bases map to TRBD2. The CDR3 length is 17 residues. Germline V lookup: CDR1 SGHDN, CDR2 FVKESK. After removal of 0 bases from V and 5 bases from J, the junction contained 9 bases not matched to a gene. CDR3 region: CASSQDRLAGMRDTQYF. The DNA of the CDR3 is TGTGCCAGCAGCCAAGATAGGCTAGCGGGGATGCGAGATACGCAGTATTTT.

There are a few counts of this clonotype. The V call is TRBV7-6, the J call TRBJ1-1; 7 positions agree with TRBD1. The length of the CDR3 is 13 residues. V lost 1 base and J lost 8; bases outside the gene matches: 4. Germline values: CDR1 SGHVS, CDR2 FNYEAQ. The CDR3 is CASSLDRGGEAFF. The CDR3, as DNA: TGTGCCAGCAGCTTAGACAGGGGTGGAGAAGCTTTCTTT.

The chain is built from TRBV28 and TRBJ2-7, with a possible D match to TRBD1 (5 bases). The CDR3 spans 15 residues. Trimming removed 9 bases at V and 6 bases at J, with 24 bases between. CDR1 and CDR2 (germline): MDHEN, SYDVKM. CDR3: CASRLRSPRQIEQYF. The CDR3 bases are TGTGCCAGTCGCCTCCGCAGTCCCCGACAGATCGAGCAGTACTTC.

With respect to this clonotype: A much larger clone lies a single base off, so this may be a read error. This chain joins TRBV14 and TRBJ2-7; 8 positions agree with TRBD2. CDR1 and CDR2 (germline): SGHDN, FVKESK. The V gene end was trimmed by 5 bases and the J gene end by 8 bases; junction bases not matched to a gene: 5. CDR3 size: 12 residues. CDR3 nucleotide sequence: TGTGCCAGCAGCATGAGCGGGGGCAAGCAGTACTTC. Protein: CASSMSGGKQYF.

The sample holds many counts of this clonotype. V is TRBV5-1 and J is TRBJ2-5; TRBD2 matches 11 bases. V shed 0 bases, J shed 2 bases, and the junction held 6 bases outside the gene matches. CDR1 and CDR2 from the germline V gene are SGHRS and YFSETQ. The CDR3 loop spans 17 amino acids. The CDR3 DNA reads TGCGCCAGCAGCTTGGCCGGTGCTAGCGGGGGGCAAGAGACCCAGTACTTC. Protein: CASSLAGASGGQETQYF.

This clonotype came up a few times. V and J are TRBV10-3 and TRBJ1-1, with D maybe TRBD1 (6 bases). The CDR3 runs 14 residues. V was clipped by 6 bases and J by 2 bases, with 13 bases between them. The germline V gene encodes CDR1 ENHRY and CDR2 SYGVKD. This CDR3 reads CAIRVDRYNTEAFF. The CDR3 region has the DNA TGTGCCATCAGAGTGGACAGATACAACACTGAAGCTTTCTTT.

The sample holds many counts of this clonotype. The genes are TRBV6-5 and TRBJ2-7; 12 bases map to TRBD2. Germline lookup yields CDR1 MNHEY and CDR2 SVGAGI. This CDR3 region has 15 residues. V shed 3 bases and J 7 bases; nucleotides not matched to a gene: 7. CDR3 region: CASSYLAGGRWEQYF. As DNA, the CDR3 is TGTGCCAGCAGTTATCTAGCGGGGGGGCGTTGGGAGCAGTACTTC.

V usage is TRBV30 and J usage is TRBJ2-3; D is possibly TRBD1 (6 bases). CDR3 length: 13 residues. The germline CDR1 and CDR2 sequences are GTSNPN and SVGIG (reference sequence). Trimming took 0 bases from V and 4 from J, leaving 8 bases between them. The CDR3 region is CAWSVQGPDTQYF. For the CDR3, the DNA is TGTGCCTGGAGTGTACAGGGCCCAGATACGCAGTATTTT.

With regard to this clonotype: One base away lies a much larger clone, so this may be a sequencing read error. Given the absence of the conserved phenylalanine or tryptophan at the CDR3 end, a read error is likely. V and J are TRBV12-3 or TRBV12-4 and TRBJ2-5, with D perhaps assigned TRBD1 or TRBD2 (5 bases each). CDR3 length equals 14 residues. V was clipped by 6 bases and J by 4 bases, with 15 bases between them. CDR3 nucleotides: TGTGCCAGCAGCACCTGGGACCTCAGAGAGACCCAGTACTGC. Its protein product is CASSTWDLRETQYC.